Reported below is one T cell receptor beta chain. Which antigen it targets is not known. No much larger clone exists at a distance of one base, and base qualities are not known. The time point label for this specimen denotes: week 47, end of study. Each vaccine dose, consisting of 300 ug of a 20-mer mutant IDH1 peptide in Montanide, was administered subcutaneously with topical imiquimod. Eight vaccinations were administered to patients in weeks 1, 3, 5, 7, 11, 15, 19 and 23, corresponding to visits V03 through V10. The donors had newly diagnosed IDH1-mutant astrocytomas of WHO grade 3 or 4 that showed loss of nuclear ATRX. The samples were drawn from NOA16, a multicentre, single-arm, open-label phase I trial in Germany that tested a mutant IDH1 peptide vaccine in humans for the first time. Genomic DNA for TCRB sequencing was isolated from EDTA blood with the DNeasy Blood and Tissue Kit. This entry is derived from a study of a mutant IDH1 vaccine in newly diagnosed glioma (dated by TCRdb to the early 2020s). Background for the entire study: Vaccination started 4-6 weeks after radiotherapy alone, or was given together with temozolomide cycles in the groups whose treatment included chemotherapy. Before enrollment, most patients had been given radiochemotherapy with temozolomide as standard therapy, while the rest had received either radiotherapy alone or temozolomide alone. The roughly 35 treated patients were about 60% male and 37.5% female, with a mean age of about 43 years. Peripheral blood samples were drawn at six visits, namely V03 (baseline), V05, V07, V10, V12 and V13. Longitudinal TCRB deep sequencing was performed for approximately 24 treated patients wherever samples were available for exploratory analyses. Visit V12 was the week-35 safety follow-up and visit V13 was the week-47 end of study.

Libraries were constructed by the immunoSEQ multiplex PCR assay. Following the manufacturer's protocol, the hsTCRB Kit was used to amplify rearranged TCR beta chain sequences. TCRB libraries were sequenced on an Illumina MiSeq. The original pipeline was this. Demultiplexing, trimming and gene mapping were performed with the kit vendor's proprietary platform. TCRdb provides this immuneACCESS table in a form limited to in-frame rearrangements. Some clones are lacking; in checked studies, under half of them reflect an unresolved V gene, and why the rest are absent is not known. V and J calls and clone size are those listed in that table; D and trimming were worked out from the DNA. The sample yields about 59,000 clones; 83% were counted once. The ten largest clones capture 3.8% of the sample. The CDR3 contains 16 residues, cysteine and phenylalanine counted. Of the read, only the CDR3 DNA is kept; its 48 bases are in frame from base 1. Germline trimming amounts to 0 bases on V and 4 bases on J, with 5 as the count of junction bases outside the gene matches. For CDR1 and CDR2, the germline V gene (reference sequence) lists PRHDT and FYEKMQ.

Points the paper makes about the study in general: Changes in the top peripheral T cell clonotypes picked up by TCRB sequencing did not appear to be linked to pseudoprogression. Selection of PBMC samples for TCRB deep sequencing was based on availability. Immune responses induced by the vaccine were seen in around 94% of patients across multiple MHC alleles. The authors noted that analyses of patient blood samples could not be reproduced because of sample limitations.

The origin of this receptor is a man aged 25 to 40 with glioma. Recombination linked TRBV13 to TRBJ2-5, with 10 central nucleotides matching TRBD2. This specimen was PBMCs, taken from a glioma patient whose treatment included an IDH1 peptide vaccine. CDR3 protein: CASSLGGTSALETQYF. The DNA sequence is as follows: TGTGCCAGCAGCTTAGGCGGGACTAGCGCCTTAGAGACCCAGTACTTC. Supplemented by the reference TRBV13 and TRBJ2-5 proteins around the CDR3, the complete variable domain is AAGVIQSPRHLIKEKRETATLKCYPIPRHDTVYWYQQGPGQDPQFLISFYEKMQSDKGSIPDRFSAQQFSDYHSELNMSSLELGDSALYFCASSLGGTSALETQYFGPGTRLLVL.